Shown below are 4 T cell receptor beta chains from a single sample sequenced in a study of STAT5B mutations in CD4+ large granular lymphocyte leukemia. The repertoire was sequenced with immunoSEQ multiplex PCR; TCRdb's copy has only in-frame clones and lacks some. The sample has tens of thousands of clones, approximately 79% seen once. The sequencing sample was made of CD4+ T cells from blood buffy coats. The receptors derive from a human donor in good health.

This clone has only one observation. The chain carries TRBV9 and TRBJ2-1, with 11 bases lining up with TRBD2. Germline loops: CDR1 SGDLS, CDR2 YYNGEE. The CDR3 is 15 residues long. V dropped 3 bases and J dropped 7; count of bases not matched to a gene: 6. The CDR3 nucleotides are TGTGCCAGCAGCGCATCAGGGACTAGCGGAAATGAGCAGTTCTTC. It encodes CASSASGTSGNEQFF.

The chain joins TRBV30 to TRBJ2-7; 10 nucleotides line up with TRBD1. Germline V lookup: CDR1 GTSNPN, CDR2 SVGIG (reference sequence). The CDR3 runs 13 residues. Trimming at V came to 8 bases and at J to 7 bases, leaving 11 bases not matched to a gene. The CDR3 DNA is TGTGCCAGAAATTCGGGACAGGGGAGAGAGCAGTACTTC. It encodes CARNSGQGREQYF.

The V and J genes are TRBV18 and TRBJ2-5; the D is unclear. The CDR3 is made up of 11 amino acids. Germline CDR1 and CDR2: KGHSH and LQKENI. The V end lost 2 bases, the J end lost 4 bases, and 2 bases lay between the germline ends. This CDR3 is CASSPSETQYF. The DNA for the CDR3 is TGTGCCAGCTCACCATCAGAGACCCAGTACTTC.

V and J are TRBV5-1 and TRBJ2-2; D not resolved. Germline values: CDR1 SGHRS, CDR2 YFSETQ. There are 16 residues in the CDR3. V lost 0 bases and J 0 bases, leaving 9 bases between the germline ends. The CDR3 coding sequence is TGCGCCAGCAGCTTGGGTGGTGGTTCGAACACCGGGGAGCTGTTTTTT. Encoded protein: CASSLGGGSNTGELFF.